The rows below give T cell receptor beta chains drawn from one sample of a study of cytomegalovirus exposure and HLA in healthy donors. The table came from immunoSEQ multiplex PCR; TCRdb's copy has only in-frame clones and leaves some out. The sample has some 150,000 clones, 70% to 85% seen once. Sequenced material: PBMCs. All receptors come from a woman between 50 and 59 years old in good health and CMV-seropositive. Both conserved end residues are trimmed from each CDR3. Each record gives: V gene, J gene, CDR3 protein.

TRBV19	TRBJ2-2	ASSIAYTGELF
TRBV2	TRBJ2-1	ASTAGGGDEQF
TRBV28	TRBJ1-2	ASSPGYYGYT
TRBV5-1	TRBJ2-3	ASSLGGTSGGVGPDTQY
TRBV23-1	TRBJ2-1	ASSQSSDNEQF
TRBV7-7	TRBJ1-6	ASSLGENSPLH
TRBV19	TRBJ1-1	ASSRQGKNTEAF
TRBV4-3	TRBJ1-1	ASSLGLDSNTEAF
TRBV10-3	TRBJ2-3	AISEGAPPDTQY
TRBV19	TRBJ2-1	ASSMRDRVNEQF
TRBV6-5	TRBJ1-3	ASSSGQAAAGNTIY
TRBV27	TRBJ2-1	ASSLSGDVLGVNNEQF
TRBV9	TRBJ1-2	ASSPGQGEIFYGYT
TRBV6-5	TRBJ2-2	ASSYPGRQPGELF